This passage covers 8 T cell receptor beta chains from one sample sequenced in a study of blood T cell repertoires in COVID-19 (TCRdb year 2020). The receptor library was made with the immunoSEQ multiplex PCR assay. This immuneACCESS table, as held by TCRdb, lists in-frame sequences with V and J called but not all clones. Of the missing ones, under half trace to an unresolved V gene in checked studies; the others have no known cause. Across this sample there are about 170,000 clones, with approximately 80% seen only once. Less than 3% of the sample is taken by the ten largest. The source material was peripheral blood. Source of these receptors: a woman aged 60-75 years with acute or convalescent COVID-19.

The V gene is TRBV4-1, the J gene TRBJ1-2, with no clear D. CDR1 MGHRA and CDR2 YSYEKL come from the germline V gene. CDR3 length: 15 amino acids. V was clipped by 4 bases and J by 3 bases, with 15 bases between them. This CDR3 is CASSREPAGDYGYTF. The CDR3 DNA follows: TGCGCCAGCAGCCGAGAACCGGCCGGGGACTATGGCTACACCTTC.

The gene calls are TRBV24-1 and TRBJ1-1, with D possibly TRBD1 on 5 matching bases. The CDR3 length is 13 residues. CDR1 KGHDR and CDR2 SFDVKD come from the germline V gene. V was clipped by 6 bases and J by 3 bases, with 10 bases between them. The DNA for the CDR3 is TGTGCCACCAGTAAGGGGCTTTACACTGAAGCTTTCTTT. Translated, it gives CATSKGLYTEAFF.

The gene calls are TRBV2 and TRBJ2-1; 9 bases agree with TRBD2. The CDR3 sequence is 16 residues long. Germline V gene data show CDR1 as SNHLY and CDR2 as FYNNEI. J lost 0 bases, V lost 6 bases, and 6 bases had no gene match. The CDR3 spells CASSGGTSHSYNEQFF. CDR3 bases: TGTGCCAGCAGCGGAGGGACTAGCCACTCCTACAATGAGCAGTTCTTC.

This chain connects TRBV24-1 to TRBJ2-1; TRBD1 agrees at 8 bases. V lost 4 bases to trimming and J lost 0 bases; unmatched junction nucleotides: 4. The CDR3 runs 16 residues. Germline assignment: CDR1 KGHDR and CDR2 SFDVKD. CDR3 amino acids: CATSDPTGGSYNEQFF. DNA for the CDR3: TGTGCCACCAGTGACCCAACAGGGGGCTCCTACAATGAGCAGTTCTTC.

The rearrangement joins TRBV6-5 to TRBJ2-1; 7 bases fit TRBD1. J lost 0 bases, V lost 5 bases, and 4 bases had no gene match. The germline V gene has CDR1 MNHEY and CDR2 SVGAGI. The CDR3 is made up of 15 amino acids. CDR3 loop: CASSRTGDSYNEQFF. CDR3 DNA: TGTGCCAGCAGTAGAACAGGGGACTCCTACAATGAGCAGTTCTTC.

This chain uses TRBV3-1 (or the pseudogene TRBV3-2) with TRBJ2-7; 9 positions match TRBD1. The CDR3 runs to 17 residues. Losses at the gene ends were 3 bases for V and 3 bases for J; bases not matched to a gene: 12. The germline V gene encodes CDR1 LGHDT and CDR2 YNNKEL (reference sequence). Written as DNA, the CDR3 is TGTGCCAGCAGCCACCTTTACAGGGGGCAACCGCTCTACGAGCAGTACTTC. Residues: CASSHLYRGQPLYEQYF.

The chain links TRBV6-2 or TRBV6-3 to TRBJ2-1; D is undetermined. Trimming removed 6 bases from V and 11 bases from J, with 20 bases in between. The CDR3 has 14 amino acids. Germline V CDR1 and CDR2: MNHEY, SVGEGT. CDR3 residues: CASSPGEEFSQQFF. The CDR3 DNA is TGTGCCAGCAGCCCAGGCGAGGAATTCAGCCAGCAGTTCTTC.

There are a few counts of this clone. V usage is TRBV29-1 and J usage is TRBJ1-1; D is possibly TRBD1 (5 bases). CDR1 is SQVTM, CDR2 ANQGSEA, per germline. The V and J ends lost 0 bases and 3 bases respectively, with 14 bases between them. This CDR3 is 15 amino acids long. CDR3 DNA: TGCAGCGTTGAAGATGTCTTAGGGGTGGACACTGAAGCTTTCTTT. Translated, it gives CSVEDVLGVDTEAFF.